This TCR beta chain was sequenced for a study of beta chain features in type 1 diabetes. Whole-study findings and limits: TCRB CDR3 length was moderately but significantly reduced in all four CD4+ subsets of Type 1 diabetes patients.

In regard to this clone: The antigen remains unidentified. Other nucleotide sequences in the sample specify the same CDR3.

Germline V gene data show CDR1 as MNHEY and CDR2 as SVGAGI. The CDR3 loop spans 14 amino acids. V lost 0 bases to trimming and J lost 1 base, with 6 bases between them. Sequenced material consisted of expressed TCRB transcripts (all of the isolated RNA was reverse transcribed). Measured with immunoSEQ multiplex PCR; TCRdb has only the in-frame clones, and not every one. The sample carries about 700,000 clones, over 10% recorded once. The sequenced material came from naive CD4+ T cells from blood. The chain links TRBV6-5 to TRBJ1-1; no firm D call. This TCR was recovered from a man in his late teens or twenties with type 1 diabetes. For the CDR3, the DNA is TGTGCCAGCAGTTACTCGCATGGGAACACTGAAGCTTTCTTT. Encoded protein: CASSYSHGNTEAFF.